These T cell receptor beta chains were read from a single sample in a study of T cell repertoires in cytomegalovirus infection. TCRdb fed the reads into MiXCR, producing one record per CDR3 protein. The data hold about 260,000 distinct CDR3 sequences, with around 15% observed a single time. The sample taken for sequencing was PBMCs. All receptors come from a human donor in good health (CMV status not recorded). Some clones in this sample may be carry-over from other donors' samples. CDR3s include the opening cysteine and the closing phenylalanine or tryptophan. Fields, in order: V gene, clone size, CDR3 length, J gene, D gene, CDR3 DNA, CDR3 protein. A D gene is named only where the DNA matches it firmly. Size is omitted from some rows. Given values are once, few, many or a class for expanded clones.

V gene: TRBV28; clone size: NA; CDR3 length: 14; J gene: TRBJ1-4; D gene: NA; CDR3 DNA: TGTGCCAGCAGTTTGGAAAGGGGCGCACAAAAACTGTTTTTT; CDR3 protein: CASSLERGAQKLFF
V gene: TRBV6-1; clone size: many; CDR3 length: 17; J gene: TRBJ2-7; D gene: TRBD2; CDR3 DNA: TGTGCCAGCAGTGCTTCGACGGGAGGGCCAAACTCCTACGAGCAGTACTTC; CDR3 protein: CASSASTGGPNSYEQYF
V gene: TRBV29-1; clone size: few; CDR3 length: 11; J gene: TRBJ2-1; D gene: NA; CDR3 DNA: TGCAGTTCCCAAACCTACAATGAGCAGTTCTTC; CDR3 protein: CSSQTYNEQFF
V gene: TRBV7-2; clone size: many; CDR3 length: 15; J gene: TRBJ2-7; D gene: TRBD1; CDR3 DNA: TGTGCCAGCAGCTTAGAGGGACAGGGGCAGAACGAGCAGTACTTC; CDR3 protein: CASSLEGQGQNEQYF
V gene: TRBV7-2; clone size: medium-sized; CDR3 length: 15; J gene: TRBJ2-7; D gene: TRBD2; CDR3 DNA: TGTGCCAGCAGCTTAGTTTCCAGCGGGAAATTCGAGCAGTACTTC; CDR3 protein: CASSLVSSGKFEQYF
V gene: TRBV19; clone size: NA; CDR3 length: 12; J gene: TRBJ1-5; D gene: TRBD1; CDR3 DNA: TGTGCCAGTAGAACAGGGGTCCAGCCCCAGCATTTT; CDR3 protein: CASRTGVQPQHF
V gene: TRBV7-8; clone size: many; CDR3 length: 16; J gene: TRBJ2-7; D gene: TRBD2; CDR3 DNA: TGTGCCAGCAGCCCGCGGCGGGGGTCGTCCTACTACGAGCAGTACTTC; CDR3 protein: CASSPRRGSSYYEQYF
V gene: TRBV28; clone size: many; CDR3 length: 15; J gene: TRBJ1-2; D gene: NA; CDR3 DNA: TGTGCCAGCAGAGGGAACGAGTTGGGTAACTATGGCTACACCTTC; CDR3 protein: CASRGNELGNYGYTF
V gene: TRBV6-1; clone size: NA; CDR3 length: 13; J gene: TRBJ2-5; D gene: NA; CDR3 DNA: TGTGCCAGCAGTTATCTACTTCAAGAGACCCAGTACTTC; CDR3 protein: CASSYLLQETQYF
V gene: TRBV20-1; clone size: few; CDR3 length: 13; J gene: TRBJ1-2; D gene: NA; CDR3 DNA: TGCAGTGCTAGAGAAGTCGGAAGATATGGCTACACCTTC; CDR3 protein: CSAREVGRYGYTF
V gene: TRBV11-3; clone size: few; CDR3 length: 16; J gene: TRBJ2-3; D gene: NA; CDR3 DNA: TGTGCCAGCAGCTTAGGGGGAGGGGGGGGGGCAGATACGCAGTATTTT; CDR3 protein: CASSLGGGGGADTQYF
V gene: TRBV28; clone size: few; CDR3 length: 15; J gene: TRBJ2-1; D gene: NA; CDR3 DNA: TGTGCCGAAAGCCTTCAGGGTCCCCCTGGCAATGAGCAGTTCTTC; CDR3 protein: CAESLQGPPGNEQFF
V gene: TRBV23-1; clone size: few; CDR3 length: 15; J gene: TRBJ2-3; D gene: TRBD1; CDR3 DNA: TGCGCCAGCACCCAGGGGGCCTACGGCACAGATACGCAGTATTTT; CDR3 protein: CASTQGAYGTDTQYF
V gene: TRBV7-6; clone size: NA; CDR3 length: 16; J gene: TRBJ2-7; D gene: TRBD2; CDR3 DNA: TGTGCCAGCAGCTTGGGGACTAGCGGGACGGCCAACGAGCAGTACTTC; CDR3 protein: CASSLGTSGTANEQYF
V gene: TRBV5-4; clone size: NA; CDR3 length: 15; J gene: TRBJ2-1; D gene: TRBD1; CDR3 DNA: TGTGCCAGCAGCTCGCGACAGGGGCGACACAATGAGCAGTTCTTC; CDR3 protein: CASSSRQGRHNEQFF
V gene: TRBV7-9; clone size: many; CDR3 length: 12; J gene: TRBJ1-1; D gene: NA; CDR3 DNA: TGTGCCAGGAGGCCCATGAACACTGAAGCTTTCTTT; CDR3 protein: CARRPMNTEAFF
V gene: TRBV7-3; clone size: many; CDR3 length: 19; J gene: TRBJ2-3; D gene: TRBD2; CDR3 DNA: TGTGCCAGCAGCTCACCCGCCACTAGCGGGAGGACCTACACAGATACGCAGTATTTT; CDR3 protein: CASSSPATSGRTYTDTQYF
V gene: TRBV5-4; clone size: many; CDR3 length: 15; J gene: TRBJ1-2; D gene: NA; CDR3 DNA: TGTGCCAGCAGCCCGACCTTAACGGCCGGAGGTGGCTACACCTTC; CDR3 protein: CASSPTLTAGGGYTF
V gene: TRBV12-3/TRBV12-4; clone size: many; CDR3 length: 15; J gene: TRBJ1-2; D gene: TRBD1; CDR3 DNA: TGTGCCAGCAGTTTAGGGGCCGGGACAGCGGGTGGCTACACCTTC; CDR3 protein: CASSLGAGTAGGYTF
V gene: TRBV4-3; clone size: NA; CDR3 length: 15; J gene: TRBJ2-7; D gene: NA; CDR3 DNA: TGCGCCAGCAGCCCGTCAGGGACTCGCCTTTCCGAGCAGTACTTC; CDR3 protein: CASSPSGTRLSEQYF
V gene: TRBV7-3; clone size: NA; CDR3 length: 13; J gene: TRBJ2-5; D gene: NA; CDR3 DNA: TGTGCCAGCAGCTTCAACCCAAAGGAGACCCAGTACTTC; CDR3 protein: CASSFNPKETQYF
V gene: TRBV7-2; clone size: many; CDR3 length: 15; J gene: TRBJ1-4; D gene: NA; CDR3 DNA: TGTGCCAGCAGCACAATGGACATGGCTAATGAAAAACTGTTTTTT; CDR3 protein: CASSTMDMANEKLFF
V gene: TRBV11-1; clone size: many; CDR3 length: 18; J gene: TRBJ2-1; D gene: TRBD2; CDR3 DNA: TGTGCCAGCAGCCTGCGTGCACTAGCGGGAGGCTCCTACAATGAGCAGTTCTTC; CDR3 protein: CASSLRALAGGSYNEQFF
V gene: TRBV6-6; clone size: many; CDR3 length: 14; J gene: TRBJ1-1; D gene: NA; CDR3 DNA: TGTGCCAGCAGCGTACAGCCAGGAAACACTGAAGCTTTCTTT; CDR3 protein: CASSVQPGNTEAFF
V gene: TRBV15; clone size: few; CDR3 length: 15; J gene: TRBJ2-5; D gene: NA; CDR3 DNA: TGTGCCACCAGCAGAGATGTCGCGTACCAAGAGACCCAGTACTTC; CDR3 protein: CATSRDVAYQETQYF
V gene: TRBV28; clone size: few; CDR3 length: 12; J gene: TRBJ2-3; D gene: NA; CDR3 DNA: TGTGCCAGCAGTGAATTACACGAGGCGCAGTATTTT; CDR3 protein: CASSELHEAQYF
V gene: TRBV29-1; clone size: few; CDR3 length: 11; J gene: TRBJ1-2; D gene: NA; CDR3 DNA: TGCAGCGTTCGACAGGACTATGGCTACACCTTC; CDR3 protein: CSVRQDYGYTF
V gene: TRBV12-3/TRBV12-4; clone size: many; CDR3 length: 11; J gene: TRBJ1-1; D gene: NA; CDR3 DNA: TGTGCCAGCAGTTTGGACACTGAAGCTTTCTTT; CDR3 protein: CASSLDTEAFF
V gene: TRBV6-5; clone size: many; CDR3 length: 18; J gene: TRBJ2-7; D gene: NA; CDR3 DNA: TGTGCCAGCAGTTACAAGGGCGGGGACTGGGCCCAGAAATACGAGCAGTACTTC; CDR3 protein: CASSYKGGDWAQKYEQYF
V gene: TRBV5-6; clone size: many; CDR3 length: 15; J gene: TRBJ2-5; D gene: TRBD2; CDR3 DNA: TGTGCCAGCAGCTTGTTTACTAGCGGGGGAGAGACCCAGTACTTC; CDR3 protein: CASSLFTSGGETQYF
V gene: TRBV6-2/TRBV6-3; clone size: NA; CDR3 length: 14; J gene: TRBJ2-7; D gene: TRBD2; CDR3 DNA: TGTGCCAGCAGAACGGGGGGGACCGGTTCCGAGCAGTACTTC; CDR3 protein: CASRTGGTGSEQYF
V gene: TRBV14; clone size: NA; CDR3 length: 12; J gene: TRBJ2-7; D gene: TRBD1; CDR3 DNA: TGTGCCAGCGGGACAGGGATCTACGAGCAGTACTTC; CDR3 protein: CASGTGIYEQYF
V gene: TRBV12-3/TRBV12-4; clone size: many; CDR3 length: 18; J gene: TRBJ1-3; D gene: TRBD1; CDR3 DNA: TGTGCCAGCAGTCCCCCCCCCCTACAGGGGGCATCGGGAAACACCATATATTTT; CDR3 protein: CASSPPPLQGASGNTIYF
V gene: TRBV5-1; clone size: few; CDR3 length: 15; J gene: TRBJ2-7; D gene: NA; CDR3 DNA: TGCGCCAGCAGCTTGGGCGGGGATTACCCCTACGAGCAGTACTTC; CDR3 protein: CASSLGGDYPYEQYF
V gene: TRBV7-2; clone size: many; CDR3 length: 16; J gene: TRBJ2-5; D gene: NA; CDR3 DNA: TGTGCCAGCAGCGCCCCCTGGACGGGATTGGGCGAGACCCAGTACTTC; CDR3 protein: CASSAPWTGLGETQYF
V gene: TRBV20-1; clone size: many; CDR3 length: 14; J gene: TRBJ1-5; D gene: NA; CDR3 DNA: TGCAGTGCTGCCCCAGGGCGGAGCAATCAGCCCCAGCATTTT; CDR3 protein: CSAAPGRSNQPQHF
V gene: TRBV11-2; clone size: many; CDR3 length: 15; J gene: TRBJ2-7; D gene: TRBD2; CDR3 DNA: TGTGCCAGCAGCCTATCTAGCGGGAGTGCGTACGAGCAGTACTTC; CDR3 protein: CASSLSSGSAYEQYF
V gene: TRBV5-1; clone size: few; CDR3 length: 14; J gene: TRBJ2-3; D gene: NA; CDR3 DNA: TGCGCCAGCAGCTTGGCTCAGGTACCAGATACGCAGTATTTT; CDR3 protein: CASSLAQVPDTQYF
V gene: TRBV7-6; clone size: many; CDR3 length: 16; J gene: TRBJ1-4; D gene: TRBD1; CDR3 DNA: TGTGCCAGCAGCTCGACAGGGGACGGAACTAATGAAAAACTGTTTTTT; CDR3 protein: CASSSTGDGTNEKLFF
V gene: TRBV20-1; clone size: NA; CDR3 length: 15; J gene: TRBJ1-2; D gene: NA; CDR3 DNA: TGCAGTGCCAAATTAGCTGGGCGCGGTGACTATGGCTACACCTTC; CDR3 protein: CSAKLAGRGDYGYTF
V gene: TRBV28; clone size: many; CDR3 length: 17; J gene: TRBJ1-3; D gene: TRBD1; CDR3 DNA: TGTGCCAGCAGTGAAATATACAGGGGCCTCTCTGGAAACACCATATATTTT; CDR3 protein: CASSEIYRGLSGNTIYF
V gene: TRBV7-9; clone size: few; CDR3 length: 15; J gene: TRBJ2-3; D gene: TRBD1; CDR3 DNA: TGTGCCAGCAGCTCCAGGACAGGGGTGAGAGATACGCAGTATTTT; CDR3 protein: CASSSRTGVRDTQYF
V gene: TRBV7-9; clone size: few; CDR3 length: 15; J gene: TRBJ1-1; D gene: NA; CDR3 DNA: TGTGCCAGCAGCTTAGTCGGGGGGCTTGTGCCTGAAGCTTTCTTT; CDR3 protein: CASSLVGGLVPEAFF